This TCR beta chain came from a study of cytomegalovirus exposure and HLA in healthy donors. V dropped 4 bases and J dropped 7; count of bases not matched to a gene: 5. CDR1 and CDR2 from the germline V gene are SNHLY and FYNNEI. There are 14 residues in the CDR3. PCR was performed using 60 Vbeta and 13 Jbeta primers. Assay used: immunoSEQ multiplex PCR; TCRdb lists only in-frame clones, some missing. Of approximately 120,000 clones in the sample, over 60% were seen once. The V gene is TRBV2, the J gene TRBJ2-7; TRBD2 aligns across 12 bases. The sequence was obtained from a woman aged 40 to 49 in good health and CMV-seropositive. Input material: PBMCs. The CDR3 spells CASSGLAGVGEQYF. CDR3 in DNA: TGTGCCAGCAGTGGACTAGCGGGAGTAGGGGAGCAGTACTTC. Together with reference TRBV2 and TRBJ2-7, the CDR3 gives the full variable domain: EPEVTQTPSHQVTQMGQEVILRCVPISNHLYFYWYRQILGQKVEFLVSFYNNEISEKSEIFDDQFSVERPDGSNFTLKIRSTKLEDSAMYFCASSGLAGVGEQYFGPGTRLTVT.